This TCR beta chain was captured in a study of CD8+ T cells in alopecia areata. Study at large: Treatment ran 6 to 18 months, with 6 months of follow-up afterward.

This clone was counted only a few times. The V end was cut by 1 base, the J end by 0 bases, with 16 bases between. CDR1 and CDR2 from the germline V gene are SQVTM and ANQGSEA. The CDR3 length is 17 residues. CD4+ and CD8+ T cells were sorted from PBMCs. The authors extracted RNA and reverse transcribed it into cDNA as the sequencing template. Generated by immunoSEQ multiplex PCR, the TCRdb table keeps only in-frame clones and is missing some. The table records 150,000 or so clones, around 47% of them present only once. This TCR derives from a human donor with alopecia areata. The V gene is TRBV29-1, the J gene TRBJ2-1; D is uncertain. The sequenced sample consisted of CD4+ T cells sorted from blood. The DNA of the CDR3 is TGCAGCGTTGAAGGCCCTTCAGCGTACAGCTCCTACAATGAGCAGTTCTTC. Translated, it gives CSVEGPSAYSSYNEQFF.